These 27 T cell receptor beta chains were sequenced from one sample in a study of OX40 agonist ivuxolimab in advanced cancers. The assay was immunoSEQ multiplex PCR, and TCRdb's table has in-frame clones only and misses some. In the table there are 30,000 to 40,000 clones, roughly 84% of which are singletons. The sample here was CD4+ or CD8+ T cells sorted from blood, taken in a trial of the OX40 agonist ivuxolimab. The receptor set was obtained from an adult with an advanced solid tumor such as melanoma, head and neck, liver or kidney cancer.

The rearrangement uses TRBV7-9 and TRBJ1-5; TRBD1 matches at 8 bases. The V segment lost 4 bases and the J segment 8 bases; nucleotides outside the gene matches: 7. Germline-derived CDR1 and CDR2 are SEHNR and FQNEAQ (reference sequence). This CDR3 spans 14 amino acids. The CDR3 sequence: CASSSGQGLEPQHF. For the CDR3, the DNA is TGTGCCAGCAGCTCCGGACAGGGTTTGGAGCCCCAGCATTTT.

The chain links TRBV28 to TRBJ1-4, with 7 bases identical to TRBD1. CDR1 MDHEN and CDR2 SYDVKM come from the germline V gene. CDR3 length: 14 amino acids. The V and J ends lost 5 bases and 5 bases, in that order; junction bases with no gene match: 5. The CDR3 DNA reads as TGTGCCAGCAGTGTTCTGACAGGGAATGAAAAACTGTTTTTT. Residues: CASSVLTGNEKLFF.

This clone came up once. The V and J genes are TRBV7-2 and TRBJ1-5; TRBD1 is a possible D gene (6 bases). The CDR3 consists of 16 residues. From germline, CDR1 is SGHTA and CDR2 FQGNSA. Trimming stripped 4 bases from V and 0 bases from J, with 13 bases between. CDR3 sequence reads: CASSSSGRGSNQPQHF. CDR3 DNA: TGTGCCAGCAGCTCGTCCGGCAGGGGTAGCAATCAGCCCCAGCATTTT.

V usage is TRBV7-9 and J usage is TRBJ2-1; D gene unclear. The CDR3 is 11 residues long. Germline values: CDR1 SEHNR, CDR2 FQNEAQ (reference sequence). Trimming pared 6 bases from V and 10 bases from J, leaving 10 bases between. CDR3 bases: TGTGCCAGCAGTTGGAGTGAAGAGCAGTTCTTC. As protein: CASSWSEEQFF.

This clone was detected once. The chain carries TRBV2 and TRBJ1-4, with a weak D call TRBD1 (5 bases). The CDR3 sequence is 14 residues long. V was clipped by 1 base and J by 7 bases, with 10 bases between them. In germline, CDR1 is SNHLY, CDR2 FYNNEI. Written as DNA, the CDR3 is TGTGCCAGCAGTGAAGAGGGCAGGGCTGAAAAACTGTTTTTT. Translation gives CASSEEGRAEKLFF.

The V call is TRBV15, the J call TRBJ1-1, with unresolved D. The V gene's germline CDR1 is LNHNV and CDR2 YYDKDF (reference sequence). Trimming stripped 0 bases from V and 7 bases from J, with 15 bases between. The CDR3 extends over 15 amino acids. Here the CDR3 DNA reads TGTGCCACCAGCAGAGAGTTCCTCGAATCCGGTGAAGCTTTCTTT. Its protein product is CATSREFLESGEAFF.

This chain connects TRBV10-2 to TRBJ2-3; D is unclear. The CDR3 consists of 12 residues. V lost 7 bases and J lost 2, with 7 bases in between. CDR1 and CDR2 from the germline V gene are WSHSY and SAAADI. The CDR3 reads CASNHNTDTQYF. The CDR3 DNA reads as TGCGCCAGCAACCATAACACAGATACGCAGTATTTT.

The chain uses TRBV11-2 and TRBJ1-1; weak D call: TRBD1 (5 bases). The CDR3 sequence is 13 residues long. Trimming took off 1 base at V and 6 bases at J, with 9 bases between the two ends. Per the germline V gene, CDR1 is SGHAT and CDR2 is FQNNGV. CDR3 nucleotide sequence: TGTGCCAGCAGCTTAGGGGGGGTTCCTGAAGCTTTCTTT. This sequence encodes CASSLGGVPEAFF.

This chain uses TRBV19 with TRBJ2-3; possibly TRBD1 or TRBD2 for D (6 bases each). Germline lookup yields CDR1 LNHDA and CDR2 SQIVND (reference sequence). Trimming removed 6 bases at V and 3 bases at J, with 22 bases between. CDR3 length equals 17 residues. The CDR3 reads CASRPPGGWEGTDTQYF. The DNA of the CDR3 is TGTGCCAGTAGGCCCCCCGGGGGCTGGGAAGGTACAGATACGCAGTATTTT.

The rearrangement uses TRBV5-1 and TRBJ1-2; D may be TRBD1 (6 bases). V lost 0 bases and J lost 0, with 18 bases in between. Germline assignment: CDR1 SGHRS and CDR2 YFSETQ. The CDR3 is 18 residues long. CDR3 sequence reads: CASSLGAQGRGSNYGYTF. Here the CDR3 DNA reads TGCGCCAGCAGCTTGGGGGCCCAGGGGAGGGGTTCTAACTATGGCTACACCTTC. The variable domain in full, with the rest retrieved from reference TRBV5-1 and TRBJ1-2, is KAGVTQTPRYLIKTRGQQVTLSCSPISGHRSVSWYQQTPGQGLQFLFEYFSETQRNKGNFPGRFSGRQFSNSRSEMNVSTLELGDSALYLCASSLGAQGRGSNYGYTFGSGTRLTVV.

The J gene is TRBJ1-1, the V gene TRBV28; 10 bases match TRBD1. This CDR3 comprises 13 residues. The V segment lost 8 bases and the J segment 10 bases; nucleotides outside the gene matches: 10. The germline V gene encodes CDR1 MDHEN and CDR2 SYDVKM. CDR3: CASERTGGVGAFF. CDR3 DNA: TGTGCCAGCGAAAGGACAGGGGGAGTTGGAGCTTTCTTT.

The V and J genes are TRBV5-6 and TRBJ2-7; 8 positions agree with TRBD1. J gave up 3 bases and V 0 bases, and 5 bases lay outside the gene matches. The CDR3 contains 15 residues. CDR1 and CDR2 from the germline V gene are SGHDT and YYEEEE. CDR3 residues: CASSLGTGIGYEQYF. The CDR3 nucleotides read TGTGCCAGCAGCTTGGGGACAGGGATTGGCTACGAGCAGTACTTC. The full variable domain, in which reference TRBV5-6 and TRBJ2-7 provide the parts outside the CDR3, is DAGVTQSPTHLIKTRGQQVTLRCSPKSGHDTVSWYQQALGQGPQFIFQYYEEEERQRGNFPDRFSGHQFPNYSSELNVNALLLGDSALYLCASSLGTGIGYEQYFGPGTRLTVT.

This clone came up a few times. The genes are TRBV11-3 and TRBJ2-2; D is unresolved. Germline assignment: CDR1 SGHNT and CDR2 YENEEA. Trimming pared 4 bases from V and 5 bases from J, leaving 11 bases between. This CDR3 region has 14 residues. Written as DNA, the CDR3 is TGTGCCAGCAGCTCGGGCCTTGGGACCGGGGAGCTGTTTTTT. Amino acid sequence: CASSSGLGTGELFF.

The chain combines TRBV5-6 with TRBJ1-1; 8 bases match TRBD1. The CDR3 runs 15 residues. V gave up 2 bases and J gave up 10 bases; unmatched junction bases: 13. The V gene's germline CDR1 is SGHDT and CDR2 YYEEEE. CDR3 in amino acids: CASSFNGAGGLGAFF. The CDR3 bases are TGTGCCAGCAGCTTTAACGGGGCAGGGGGCTTGGGAGCTTTCTTT. The full variable domain, completed using reference TRBV5-6 and TRBJ1-1, is DAGVTQSPTHLIKTRGQQVTLRCSPKSGHDTVSWYQQALGQGPQFIFQYYEEEERQRGNFPDRFSGHQFPNYSSELNVNALLLGDSALYLCASSFNGAGGLGAFFGQGTRLTVV.

V is TRBV19 and J is TRBJ2-7; D unclear. Trimming took 5 bases from V and 7 from J, leaving 9 bases between them. This CDR3 is built from 11 residues. Per germline, CDR1 LNHDA and CDR2 SQIVND (reference sequence). CDR3 in amino acids: CASSSRQEQYF. The CDR3 DNA follows: TGTGCCAGTAGTTCCCGACAAGAGCAGTACTTC.

This clone was seen just once. The gene calls are TRBV13 and TRBJ1-2; no clear D gene. The CDR3 is 14 amino acids. V lost 1 base and J 4 bases, leaving 10 bases between the germline ends. Germline CDR1 reads PRHDT; CDR2 reads FYEKMQ (reference sequence). CDR3 protein: CASSLARAAYGYTF. The CDR3 bases are TGTGCCAGCAGCTTAGCAAGGGCAGCCTATGGCTACACCTTC.

The CDR3 sequence is CASPDRKGVVAFF. The CDR3 DNA sequence: TGTGCCAGCCCAGATAGGAAGGGGGTGGTAGCTTTCTTT. This rearrangement joins TRBV2 to TRBJ1-1, with D perhaps TRBD1 (6 bases). The length of the CDR3 is 13 residues. The germline gives CDR1 SNHLY, CDR2 FYNNEI. The V end lost 8 bases, the J end lost 10 bases, and 20 bases lay between the germline ends.

This chain links TRBV28 with TRBJ2-3, with D uncertain. V lost 5 bases and J lost 3, with 15 bases in between. Germline CDR1 is MDHEN and CDR2 is SYDVKM. The CDR3 totals 15 residues. The CDR3 is CASSVERVGTDTQYF. In DNA, the CDR3 is TGTGCCAGCAGTGTAGAAAGGGTGGGGACAGATACGCAGTATTTT.

This clone occurred once. V and J are TRBV19 and TRBJ2-5; D possibly corresponds to TRBD2 (5 bases). Germline V gene sequence: CDR1 LNHDA, CDR2 SQIVND (reference sequence). Trimming stripped 3 bases from V and 7 bases from J, with 15 bases between. The CDR3 loop spans 14 amino acids. The CDR3 loop reads CASSISVAAGTQYF. In DNA form, the CDR3 reads TGTGCCAGTAGTATTTCAGTGGCCGCGGGGACCCAGTACTTC. Using reference TRBV19 and TRBJ2-5 for the parts outside the CDR3, the full variable domain is DGGITQSPKYLFRKEGQNVTLSCEQNLNHDAMYWYRQDPGQGLRLIYYSQIVNDFQKGDIAEGYSVSREKKESFPLTVTSAQKNPTAFYLCASSISVAAGTQYFGPGTRLLVL.

This sequence joins TRBV6-5 and TRBJ2-7, with D hard to call. V lost 1 base, J lost 4 bases, and 11 bases lay in between. The CDR3 is 14 amino acids. Germline V gene data show CDR1 as MNHEY and CDR2 as SVGAGI. This CDR3 is CASSYYGSRYEQYF. The CDR3 coding sequence is TGTGCCAGCAGTTACTATGGGTCCCGTTACGAGCAGTACTTC.

This sequence joins TRBV11-2 and TRBJ2-7, with TRBD1 as a possible D gene (5 bases). The germline V and J ends were trimmed by 5 bases and 2 bases, with 16 bases remaining between them. The germline V gene has CDR1 SGHAT and CDR2 FQNNGV. This CDR3 region has 15 residues. CDR3 nucleotide sequence: TGTGCCAGCAGCCTCGGACACACCTGGGCCTACGAGCAGTACTTC. It translates to CASSLGHTWAYEQYF. The full variable domain, in which reference TRBV11-2 and TRBJ2-7 provide the parts outside the CDR3, is EAGVAQSPRYKIIEKRQSVAFWCNPISGHATLYWYQQILGQGPKLLIQFQNNGVVDDSQLPKDRFSAERLKGVDSTLKIQPAKLEDSAVYLCASSLGHTWAYEQYFGPGTRLTVT.

This chain links TRBV11-1 with TRBJ2-5; no reliable D call. This CDR3 has 13 amino acids. Trimming shortened V by 1 base and J by 5 bases, and 8 bases separated the two germline ends. CDR1 is SGHAT, CDR2 FQDESV, per germline (reference sequence). CDR3 protein: CASSLVGLETQYF. The CDR3 DNA reads TGTGCCAGCAGCTTAGTGGGTCTGGAGACCCAGTACTTC.

This clone came up a few times. The chain joins TRBV6-6 to TRBJ1-3; TRBD1 is a possible D gene (5 bases). This CDR3 comprises 13 residues. The V end lost 8 bases, the J end lost 4 bases, and 12 bases lay between the germline ends. Germline V gives CDR1 MNHNY, CDR2 SVGAGI (reference sequence). The CDR3 DNA is TGTGCCAGCTCGGGGGTGGTAGGAAACACCATATATTTT. It codes for CASSGVVGNTIYF.

CDR3: CSVLDARLQETQYF. The CDR3 coding sequence is TGCAGCGTCCTGGACGCACGACTCCAAGAGACCCAGTACTTC. The chain joins TRBV29-1 to TRBJ2-5; D is ambiguous. CDR1 and CDR2 from the germline V gene are SQVTM and ANQGSEA. V lost 6 bases and J lost 1, with 15 bases in between. The CDR3 runs 14 residues.

The chain carries TRBV6-1 and TRBJ1-1; weak D call: TRBD1 (5 bases). This CDR3 contains 14 residues. The ends were cut back, 7 bases at V and 4 bases at J, with 16 bases in the middle. The germline CDR1 and CDR2 sequences are MNHNS and SASEGT. Written as DNA, the CDR3 is TGTGCCAGCACACCCGGGGGGAGTTTCACTGAAGCTTTCTTT. As protein: CASTPGGSFTEAFF.

This clone was found once. The chain couples TRBV6-6 to TRBJ2-4; tentative D call: TRBD1 (5 bases). Trimming took 5 bases from V and 0 from J, leaving 11 bases between them. This CDR3 contains 15 residues. Germline values: CDR1 MNHNY, CDR2 SVGAGI (reference sequence). This chain's CDR3 is CASSQQALAKNIQYF. DNA for the CDR3: TGTGCCAGCAGTCAACAGGCCTTAGCCAAAAACATTCAGTACTTC.

The chain joins TRBV7-8 to TRBJ2-7, with a weak D call TRBD2 (7 bases). Trimming stripped 5 bases from V and 7 bases from J, with 15 bases between. The germline V gene has CDR1 SGHVS and CDR2 FQNEAQ. This CDR3 is built from 13 residues. Here the CDR3 reads CASSQEGGREQYF. DNA for the CDR3: TGTGCCAGCAGCCAAGAGGGGGGGCGAGAGCAGTACTTC.